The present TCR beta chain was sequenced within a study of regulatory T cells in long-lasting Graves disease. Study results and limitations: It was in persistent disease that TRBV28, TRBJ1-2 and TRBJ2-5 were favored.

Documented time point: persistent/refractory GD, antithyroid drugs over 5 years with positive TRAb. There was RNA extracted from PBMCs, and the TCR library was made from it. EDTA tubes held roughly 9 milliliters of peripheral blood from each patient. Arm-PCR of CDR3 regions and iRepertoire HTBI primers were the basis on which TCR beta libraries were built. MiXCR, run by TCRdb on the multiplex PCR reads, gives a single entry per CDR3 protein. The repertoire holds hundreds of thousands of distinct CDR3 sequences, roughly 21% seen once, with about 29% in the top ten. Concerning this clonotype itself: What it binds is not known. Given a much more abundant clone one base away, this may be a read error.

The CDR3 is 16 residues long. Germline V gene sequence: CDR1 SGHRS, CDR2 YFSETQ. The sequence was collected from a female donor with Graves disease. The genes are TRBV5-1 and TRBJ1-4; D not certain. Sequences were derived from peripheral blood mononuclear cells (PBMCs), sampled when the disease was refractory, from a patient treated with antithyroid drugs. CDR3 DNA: TGCGCCAGCAGCTTGGTCCAGGCAGCAACTAATGAAGAACTGTTTTTT. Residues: CASSLVQAATNEELFF. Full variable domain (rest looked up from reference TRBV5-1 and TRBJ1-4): KAGVTQTPRYLIKTRGQQVTLSCSPISGHRSVSWYQQTPGQGLQFLFEYFSETQRNKGNFPGRFSGRQFSNSRSEMNVSTLELGDSALYLCASSLVQAATNEELFFGSGTQLSVL.